Listed below are T cell receptor beta chains from one sample, sequenced in a study of blood T cell repertoires in COVID-19. The assay was immunoSEQ multiplex PCR, and TCRdb's table has in-frame clones only and misses some. The table records 270,000 or so clones, about nine tenths of them present only once. Input material: peripheral blood. These receptors originate from a woman in her 30s with active or convalescent COVID-19. Each CDR3 is given with its conserved first and last residue. Each record gives: clone size, V gene, J gene, D gene, CDR3 DNA, CDR3 protein. The D gene is left open where the match is weak. Clone size is stated in some rows and not others, as once, few, many or a class when expanded.

abundance: NA
v_gene: TRBV6-5
j_gene: TRBJ1-6
d_gene: NA
CDR3nt: TGTGCCAGCAAAATTGGGCTGAATTCACCCCTCCACTTT
CDR3aa: CASKIGLNSPLHF

abundance: NA
v_gene: TRBV6-2/TRBV6-3
j_gene: TRBJ2-7
d_gene: NA
CDR3nt: TGTGCCAGCAGTTACTCTTGGGACACGGTTCACGAGCAGTACTTC
CDR3aa: CASSYSWDTVHEQYF

abundance: NA
v_gene: TRBV5-1
j_gene: TRBJ2-5
d_gene: TRBD1
CDR3nt: TGCGCCAGCAGTCGGGACAGTCAAGAGACCCAGTACTTC
CDR3aa: CASSRDSQETQYF

abundance: once
v_gene: TRBV28
j_gene: TRBJ2-6
d_gene: NA
CDR3nt: TGTGCCAGCAGTTTAGGGAGCGCCAACGTCCTGACTTTC
CDR3aa: CASSLGSANVLTF

abundance: NA
v_gene: TRBV9
j_gene: TRBJ1-1
d_gene: TRBD1
CDR3nt: TGTGCCAGCAGCGTGGAGACAGGGGGGAGGACTGAAGCTTTCTTT
CDR3aa: CASSVETGGRTEAFF

abundance: NA
v_gene: TRBV30
j_gene: TRBJ1-5
d_gene: NA
CDR3nt: TGTGCCTGGAGTGTAGAGGCGGGTCAGCCCCAGCATTTT
CDR3aa: CAWSVEAGQPQHF

abundance: few
v_gene: TRBV25-1
j_gene: TRBJ2-7
d_gene: NA
CDR3nt: TGTGCCAGCAGTGGCCAACAGGGTAGCTCCTACGAGCAGTACTTC
CDR3aa: CASSGQQGSSYEQYF

abundance: NA
v_gene: TRBV5-1
j_gene: TRBJ2-7
d_gene: TRBD1
CDR3nt: TGCGCCAGCAGCTTGGCGAACAGGGGCACCTACGAGCAGTACTTC
CDR3aa: CASSLANRGTYEQYF

abundance: NA
v_gene: TRBV4-2
j_gene: TRBJ2-1
d_gene: TRBD2
CDR3nt: TGTGCCAGCAGCTCCCCCGGGACTAAACACAATGAGCAGTTCTTC
CDR3aa: CASSSPGTKHNEQFF

abundance: NA
v_gene: TRBV6-2/TRBV6-3
j_gene: TRBJ2-6
d_gene: NA
CDR3nt: TGTGCCAGCAGTAGCCCAGGGTTCTCTGGGGCCAACGTCCTGACTTTC
CDR3aa: CASSSPGFSGANVLTF

abundance: NA
v_gene: TRBV3-1/TRBV3-2
j_gene: TRBJ1-6
d_gene: TRBD1
CDR3nt: TGTGCCAGCAGCCAATTGGACAGGGGGAAAGGATCACCCCTCCACTTT
CDR3aa: CASSQLDRGKGSPLHF

abundance: NA
v_gene: TRBV7-9
j_gene: TRBJ2-1
d_gene: NA
CDR3nt: TGTGCCAGCAGCTTTAACAGGGAAGGGGACAATGAGCAGTTCTTC
CDR3aa: CASSFNREGDNEQFF

abundance: NA
v_gene: TRBV7-2
j_gene: TRBJ1-3
d_gene: NA
CDR3nt: TGTGCCAGCAGCTTATTATCTGGAAACACCATATATTTT
CDR3aa: CASSLLSGNTIYF

abundance: once
v_gene: TRBV12-3/TRBV12-4
j_gene: TRBJ1-1
d_gene: NA
CDR3nt: TGTGCCAGCAGTTTTGGGGCAGCCACTGAAGCTTTCTTT
CDR3aa: CASSFGAATEAFF

abundance: NA
v_gene: TRBV7-2
j_gene: TRBJ2-7
d_gene: NA
CDR3nt: TGTGCCAGCAGCTTAGACCTATACGGGGAGCAGTACTTC
CDR3aa: CASSLDLYGEQYF

abundance: NA
v_gene: TRBV19
j_gene: TRBJ2-7
d_gene: TRBD1
CDR3nt: TGTGCCAGTAGTATTAGTCTGGGACAGGGGAGATTGGGGCAGTACTTC
CDR3aa: CASSISLGQGRLGQYF

abundance: NA
v_gene: TRBV7-2
j_gene: TRBJ2-3
d_gene: TRBD2
CDR3nt: TGTGCCAGCAGCTTAGTGGGCGGGGGGGCCGGATATACGCAGTATTTT
CDR3aa: CASSLVGGGAGYTQYF

abundance: NA
v_gene: TRBV10-2
j_gene: TRBJ1-6
d_gene: NA
CDR3nt: TGCGCCAGCAGTGAGCAGGGGTCCTCAAATTCACCCCTCCACTTT
CDR3aa: CASSEQGSSNSPLHF

abundance: NA
v_gene: TRBV30
j_gene: TRBJ2-3
d_gene: TRBD1
CDR3nt: TGTGCCTGGACGACAGGGGGCGTTAGCACAGATACGCAGTATTTT
CDR3aa: CAWTTGGVSTDTQYF

abundance: NA
v_gene: TRBV4-2
j_gene: TRBJ2-2
d_gene: TRBD2
CDR3nt: TGTGCCAGCAGCCAAGGGGGACTAGCGGGGACCGGGGAGCTGTTTTTT
CDR3aa: CASSQGGLAGTGELFF

abundance: NA
v_gene: TRBV19
j_gene: TRBJ1-1
d_gene: NA
CDR3nt: TGTGCCAGTAGGGGGCACCCAAGGGGGACTGAAGCTTTCTTT
CDR3aa: CASRGHPRGTEAFF

abundance: NA
v_gene: TRBV24-1
j_gene: TRBJ1-5
d_gene: NA
CDR3nt: TGTGCCACCAGTGTCCGGGGCAATCAGCCCCAGCATTTT
CDR3aa: CATSVRGNQPQHF

abundance: NA
v_gene: TRBV29-1
j_gene: TRBJ1-1
d_gene: TRBD1
CDR3nt: TGCAGCGTGTTGACAGGGTTTAACACTGAAGCTTTCTTT
CDR3aa: CSVLTGFNTEAFF

abundance: NA
v_gene: TRBV6-5
j_gene: TRBJ2-5
d_gene: TRBD1
CDR3nt: TGTGCCAGCCGTACGACTCGGACAGGGCGGGAGACCCAGTACTTC
CDR3aa: CASRTTRTGRETQYF

abundance: NA
v_gene: TRBV19
j_gene: TRBJ2-5
d_gene: TRBD2
CDR3nt: TGTGCCACCGCCCGGAAGACTAGCGGGGGCCCCAGGACCCAGTACTTC
CDR3aa: CATARKTSGGPRTQYF

abundance: NA
v_gene: TRBV2
j_gene: TRBJ2-5
d_gene: TRBD2
CDR3nt: TGTGCCAGCAGTGAGGGACTAGCGGTCAGTGAGACCCAGTACTTC
CDR3aa: CASSEGLAVSETQYF

abundance: once
v_gene: TRBV19
j_gene: TRBJ1-1
d_gene: NA
CDR3nt: TGTGCCAGTAGTTTTGGACAGACGAACACTGAAGCTTTCTTT
CDR3aa: CASSFGQTNTEAFF

abundance: NA
v_gene: TRBV20-1
j_gene: TRBJ1-6
d_gene: TRBD1
CDR3nt: TGCAGTGCTAGTGCAGGGGGTAATTCACCCCTCCACTTT
CDR3aa: CSASAGGNSPLHF